This is a list of T cell receptor beta chains from one sample in a study of PD-1 blockade in classical Hodgkin lymphoma. Sequenced by immunoSEQ multiplex PCR; TCRdb stores in-frame clones only, minus some. The sample records about 50,000 clones, about 75% being singletons. Sample: peripheral blood mononuclear cells (PBMCs), taken before the fourth cycle of nivolumab. The receptors come from a human donor with classical Hodgkin lymphoma. The CDR3 runs from the conserved cysteine through the conserved F or W. D genes are given only for firm matches. Expanded clones are given a class, and other clones once, few, many or no size at all.

.	TRBV23-1	.	TRBJ2-1	CASNGGTLSSYNEQFF	TGCGCCAGCAACGGAGGGACATTAAGCTCCTACAATGAGCAGTTCTTC
TRBD2	TRBV5-1	.	TRBJ2-1	CASSSPPGLAGGLYNEQFF	TGCGCCAGCAGCTCACCCCCGGGACTAGCGGGAGGGTTGTACAATGAGCAGTTCTTC
.	TRBV4-2	.	TRBJ2-7	CASSQFVRGAGEQYF	TGTGCCAGCAGCCAGTTCGTACGGGGGGCGGGGGAGCAGTACTTC
.	TRBV7-8	.	TRBJ2-3	CASSLAPGLGGGGTQYF	TGTGCCAGCAGCTTAGCCCCAGGACTAGGCGGAGGGGGTACGCAGTATTTT
TRBD2	TRBV5-5	.	TRBJ2-7	CASSFGTSLLSYEQYF	TGTGCCAGCAGCTTTGGGACTAGCCTTCTCTCCTACGAGCAGTACTTC
.	TRBV28	.	TRBJ2-1	CASSDPWEIEQFF	TGTGCCAGCAGTGACCCATGGGAAATCGAGCAGTTCTTC
.	TRBV6-5	.	TRBJ2-7	CASSYRDGTYEQYF	TGTGCCAGCAGTTACCGGGACGGTACCTACGAGCAGTACTTC
TRBD1	TRBV6-5	.	TRBJ2-7	CASRPPGQAEQYF	TGTGCCAGCAGGCCCCCGGGACAGGCCGAGCAGTACTTC
.	TRBV29-1	.	TRBJ2-1	CSVEATRANEQFF	TGCAGCGTTGAAGCGACCCGGGCGAATGAGCAGTTCTTC
TRBD2	TRBV5-1	few	TRBJ2-7	CASRLAGDEQYF	TGCGCCAGCAGACTAGCGGGAGACGAGCAGTACTTC
TRBD1	TRBV6-5	.	TRBJ2-1	CASSWGQANNEQFF	TGTGCCAGCAGTTGGGGACAGGCAAACAATGAGCAGTTCTTC